This entry lists 30 T cell receptor beta chains sequenced from one sample in a study of CD8 T cells in ankylosing spondylitis. Study results and limitations: What seemed typical of ankylosing spondylitis blood was a TCR beta motif built from roughly eight highly homologous variants.

TCRdb fed the 5' RACE reads into MiXCR, producing one record per CDR3 protein. The table lists over 200,000 distinct CDR3 sequences, around 17% of them singletons, with approximately 46% in the top ten. The antigens for these receptors are not known. The specimen was blood, either unsorted or a sorted T cell fraction (not recorded which). These receptor sequences come from a male donor with ankylosing spondylitis.

This chain uses TRBV27 with TRBJ2-2, with 7 bases aligning to TRBD2. The CDR3 is 15 residues long. Germline CDR1 MNHEY, CDR2 SMNVEV (reference sequence). With 4 bases clipped from V and 6 bases from J, the junction kept 8 bases outside the gene matches. The CDR3 DNA follows: TGTGCCAGCAGTTGGGCGGGAGTGGGAGCCGGGGAGCTGTTTTTT. Protein product: CASSWAGVGAGELFF.

The J gene is TRBJ1-2, the V gene TRBV3-1; no firm D call. This CDR3 contains 17 residues. Per the germline V gene, CDR1 is LGHDT and CDR2 is YNNKEL (reference sequence). V dropped 3 bases and J dropped 3 bases, with 20 bases sitting between them. The CDR3, as DNA: TGTGCCAGCAGCCAGGAGAGGCCCGGACGCGGGCACTATGGCTACACCTTC. Translating gives CASSQERPGRGHYGYTF.

The chain carries TRBV28 and TRBJ2-5, with 10 nucleotides matching TRBD1. CDR3 length: 16 residues. V was clipped by 4 bases and J by 5 bases; unmatched bases: 10. The V gene's germline CDR1 is MDHEN and CDR2 SYDVKM. CDR3 coding DNA: TGTGCCAGCAGTTCTGAAGGACAGGGGGAAGAGGAGACCCAGTACTTC. Translating gives CASSSEGQGEEETQYF.

The chain employs TRBV6-5 and TRBJ1-2; 10 bases match TRBD1. The CDR3 spans 14 residues. V gave up 2 bases and J gave up 9 bases; unmatched junction bases: 6. Per the germline V gene, CDR1 is MNHEY and CDR2 is SVGAGI. CDR3 in DNA: TGTGCCAGCAGTTACGCCGGGACAGGGGATAGCTACACCTTC. The encoded protein is CASSYAGTGDSYTF.

This clonotype was seen a few times. The chain links TRBV6-5 to TRBJ1-4; TRBD1 is a possible D gene (5 bases). V lost 3 bases and J 8 bases, leaving 16 bases between the germline ends. The CDR3 spans 15 residues. Germline V gene data show CDR1 as MNHEY and CDR2 as SVGAGI. CDR3 in amino acids: CASSYFGGPEEKLFF. DNA of the CDR3: TGTGCCAGCAGTTATTTTGGGGGACCAGAAGAAAAACTGTTTTTT.

The CDR3 coding sequence is TGTGCCAGCCGGGTAGCGGATTACGAGCAGTACTTC. Its translation: CASRVADYEQYF. The J gene is TRBJ2-7, the V gene TRBV6-1, with D perhaps TRBD2 (6 bases). Per germline, CDR1 MNHNS and CDR2 SASEGT. The CDR3 has 12 residues. V dropped 8 bases and J dropped 4 bases, with 12 bases sitting between them.

This chain uses TRBV20-1 with TRBJ2-7; TRBD1 matches 7 bases. Germline CDR1 DFQATT, CDR2 SNEGSKA (reference sequence). This CDR3 has 14 residues. With 0 bases clipped from V and 3 bases from J, the junction kept 5 bases outside the gene matches. The CDR3 loop reads CSARDRGGGYEQYF. The CDR3 DNA reads as TGCAGTGCTAGAGATCGAGGGGGCGGCTACGAGCAGTACTTC.

This clonotype was seen a handful of times. J is TRBJ1-1 and V is TRBV12-3 or TRBV12-4; no firm D call. V lost 4 bases, J lost 3 bases, and 12 bases lay in between. The CDR3 loop spans 14 amino acids. The CDR3 protein is CASSSVEDYTEAFF. In DNA, the CDR3 is TGTGCCAGCAGTTCAGTTGAAGATTACACTGAAGCTTTCTTT.

This clonotype was counted a few times. V and J are TRBV7-2 and TRBJ2-7; 8 bases are shared with TRBD1. The length of the CDR3 is 20 residues. The germline V gene encodes CDR1 SGHTA and CDR2 FQGNSA. Trimming cost V 0 bases and J 2 bases; bases outside gene matches: 18. Written as DNA, the CDR3 is TGTGCCAGCAGCTTAGCGGACAGGGTACTACCCGAACCTCCTCCCTACGAGCAGTACTTC. It encodes CASSLADRVLPEPPPYEQYF.

This clonotype was observed a few times. The chain joins TRBV4-3 to TRBJ2-1, with D perhaps matching TRBD1 (6 bases). CDR1 LGHNA and CDR2 YSLEER come from the germline V gene. Trimming took 5 bases from V and 4 from J, leaving 9 bases between them. CDR3 size: 13 residues. The CDR3 bases are TGCGCCAGCAGCGCAGGGGCGTACAATGAGCAGTTCTTC. It is translated as CASSAGAYNEQFF.

This clonotype occurred many times. This chain connects TRBV2 to TRBJ1-1; D is unclear. Trimming shortened V by 7 bases and J by 0 bases, and 6 bases separated the two germline ends. This CDR3 spans 12 amino acids. Germline CDR1 and CDR2: SNHLY and FYNNEI. CDR3 loop: CASMWMNTEAFF. The CDR3, as DNA: TGTGCCAGCATGTGGATGAACACTGAAGCTTTCTTT.

The rearrangement uses TRBV7-2 and TRBJ2-1, with D perhaps matching TRBD2 (6 bases). The CDR3 extends over 16 amino acids. Trimming removed 3 bases from V and 3 bases from J, with 15 bases in between. Germline CDR1 and CDR2: SGHTA and FQGNSA. The CDR3, as DNA: TGTGCCAGCAGCTTCCCCACAAGCGGGTACTACAATGAGCAGTTCTTC. Amino acid sequence: CASSFPTSGYYNEQFF.

The sample holds a few counts of this clonotype. The chain uses TRBV12-3 or TRBV12-4 and TRBJ2-2; TRBD1 aligns across 8 bases. V was pared by 3 bases and J by 6 bases, with 9 bases of the junction left unmatched. The CDR3 totals 16 residues. CDR3 amino acids: CASSFRGQVRAGELFF. In nucleotides, the CDR3 is TGTGCCAGCAGTTTTCGGGGACAGGTTAGAGCCGGGGAGCTGTTTTTT.

The gene calls are TRBV2 and TRBJ2-1, with D perhaps matching TRBD2 (7 bases). Germline values: CDR1 SNHLY, CDR2 FYNNEI. Trimming took 6 bases from V and 6 from J, leaving 24 bases between them. CDR3 size: 17 residues. The CDR3 sequence: CASRPLGGGGLFNEQFF. Written as DNA, the CDR3 is TGTGCCAGCAGGCCCCTCGGGGGCGGGGGCCTCTTCAATGAGCAGTTCTTC.

This clonotype has a handful of counts. V and J are TRBV27 and TRBJ2-5; no definite D call. The CDR3 extends over 12 amino acids. V gave up 5 bases and J gave up 5 bases, with 9 bases separating them. The germline CDR1 and CDR2 sequences are MNHEY and SMNVEV (reference sequence). The CDR3 reads CASSGNWETQYF. The CDR3, as DNA: TGTGCCAGCAGTGGTAACTGGGAGACCCAGTACTTC.

The chain is built from TRBV20-1 and TRBJ2-7, with 7 nucleotides matching TRBD2. From germline, CDR1 is DFQATT and CDR2 SNEGSKA (reference sequence). The CDR3 is made up of 14 amino acids. Trimming at V came to 6 bases and at J to 5 bases, leaving 13 bases not matched to a gene. The CDR3 protein is CSAERAGERDEQYF. The CDR3 DNA follows: TGCAGTGCGGAGAGGGCGGGAGAAAGGGACGAGCAGTACTTC.

The V call is TRBV4-2, the J call TRBJ2-7; D might be TRBD1 (5 bases). This CDR3 is 17 amino acids long. CDR1 is LGHNA and CDR2 is YNFKEQ in the germline V gene. V was cut by 3 bases and J by 2 bases, with 20 bases left in between. CDR3 residues: CASSQDHDRINPYEQYF. CDR3 coding DNA: TGTGCCAGCAGCCAGGATCACGACAGAATCAACCCCTACGAGCAGTACTTC.

This clonotype was seen many times. The chain couples TRBV20-1 to TRBJ2-3, with 7 bases identical to TRBD2. The CDR3 extends over 15 amino acids. V dropped 5 bases and J dropped 4; count of bases not matched to a gene: 12. Germline loops: CDR1 DFQATT, CDR2 SNEGSKA (reference sequence). CDR3 DNA sequence: TGCAGTGCTCCCGAGAGCGGGGTTAGAGCAGATACGCAGTATTTT. It is translated as CSAPESGVRADTQYF.

This clonotype was detected only a few times. V is TRBV4-1 and J is TRBJ2-5; D is undetermined. Germline-derived CDR1 and CDR2 are MGHRA and YSYEKL. The CDR3 contains 12 residues. V gave up 3 bases and J gave up 7 bases, with 9 bases separating them. In DNA, the CDR3 is TGCGCCAGCAGCCACCTCAACGGGACCCAGTACTTC. It is translated as CASSHLNGTQYF.

This chain uses TRBV19 with TRBJ2-7; TRBD1 matches at 10 bases. Trimming took 5 bases from V and 7 from J; bases not matched to a gene: 5. The CDR3 loop spans 13 amino acids. The V gene's germline CDR1 is LNHDA and CDR2 SQIVND (reference sequence). The CDR3 protein is CASSPGTGDEQYF. For the CDR3, the DNA is TGTGCCAGTAGTCCGGGGACAGGGGATGAGCAGTACTTC.

Only a few counts were recorded for this clonotype. V gene TRBV7-3 combines with J gene TRBJ2-3; D not resolved. Germline-derived CDR1 and CDR2 are SGHTA and FQGTGA. Trimming cost V 5 bases and J 2 bases, with 11 bases left between them. The CDR3 consists of 14 residues. For the CDR3, the DNA is TGTGCCAGCAGCGGTAACGATGTCACAGATACGCAGTATTTT. Translated, it gives CASSGNDVTDTQYF.

This clonotype has more than one count but fewer than ten. The chain links TRBV15 to TRBJ2-1; possible D gene TRBD2, 5 bases. The CDR3 runs to 13 residues. The germline V gene encodes CDR1 LNHNV and CDR2 YYDKDF (reference sequence). V was trimmed by 3 bases and J by 6 bases, leaving 9 bases between them. The CDR3 protein is CATSRGRGNEQFF. The CDR3 DNA reads TGTGCCACCAGCAGGGGGAGAGGCAATGAGCAGTTCTTC.

This chain uses TRBV20-1 with TRBJ1-2; 11 positions agree with TRBD1. This CDR3 has 16 amino acids. From germline, CDR1 is DFQATT and CDR2 SNEGSKA (reference sequence). Trimming removed 5 bases from V and 3 bases from J; junction bases left unmatched: 11. The CDR3 region has the DNA TGCAGTGCTGATTCCGGGACAGGGGGTGGTTACTATGGCTACACCTTC. Translated: CSADSGTGGGYYGYTF.

This clonotype has just one count. The CDR3 nucleotides read TGTGCCAGCAGCCGCCTACCGGGACAGGAGTCCTACGAGCAGTACTTC. Translated, it gives CASSRLPGQESYEQYF. The V call is TRBV7-9, the J call TRBJ2-7, with 8 bases that match TRBD1. Germline loops: CDR1 SEHNR, CDR2 FQNEAQ (reference sequence). The J segment lost 1 base and the V segment lost 5 bases, leaving 10 bases of the junction unmatched. The CDR3 extends over 16 amino acids.

The chain combines TRBV7-3 with TRBJ2-1; D is perhaps TRBD1 (5 bases). The CDR3 has 15 amino acids. Deletions cut 8 bases from V and 3 bases from J, with 17 bases between. CDR1 is SGHTA, CDR2 FQGTGA, per germline. The CDR3, as DNA: TGTGCCAGCGCCCTTGGGGCAGGAGACTACAATGAGCAGTTCTTC. Translating it yields CASALGAGDYNEQFF.

The chain recombines TRBV11-2 with TRBJ2-7; D is unresolved. V was pared by 6 bases and J by 2 bases, with 8 bases between. The CDR3 consists of 12 residues. The germline V gene encodes CDR1 SGHAT and CDR2 FQNNGV. CDR3: CASSHPPYEQYF. The CDR3 DNA is TGTGCCAGCAGTCATCCACCCTACGAGCAGTACTTC.

V gene TRBV11-2 combines with J gene TRBJ2-7; TRBD2 agrees at 14 bases. This CDR3 is 16 amino acids long. CDR1 is SGHAT, CDR2 FQNNGV, per germline. V dropped 6 bases and J dropped 5; count of bases not matched to a gene: 9. The DNA for the CDR3 is TGTGCCAGCAGTTCATATTCGGGACTAGCGGGGGACGAGCAGTACTTC. It is translated as CASSSYSGLAGDEQYF.

The rearrangement joins TRBV7-9 to TRBJ2-7; 7 bases match TRBD1. In germline, CDR1 is SEHNR, CDR2 FQNEAQ (reference sequence). V trimming: 5 bases; J trimming: 1 base; junction bases outside the gene matches: 5. This CDR3 has 14 amino acids. CDR3: CASSATGTSYEQYF. The DNA of the CDR3 is TGTGCCAGCAGCGCGACAGGGACGTCCTACGAGCAGTACTTC.

This clonotype was recorded a few times. V is TRBV6-2 or TRBV6-3 and J is TRBJ2-1; 10 bases are a match to TRBD2. The CDR3 extends over 17 amino acids. CDR1 MNHEY and CDR2 SVGEGT come from the germline V gene. Germline trimming cut 3 bases from V and 4 bases from J; bases unmatched to any gene: 9. Written as DNA, the CDR3 is TGTGCCAGCAGTTATGGGATACTAGCGGGACCTTACAATGAGCAGTTCTTC. It codes for CASSYGILAGPYNEQFF.

This clonotype came up a few times. The V call is TRBV6-4, the J call TRBJ2-3; possibly TRBD2 for D (5 bases). V was cut by 4 bases and J by 6 bases, with 14 bases left in between. The CDR3 runs 14 residues. Per the germline V gene, CDR1 is MRHNA and CDR2 is SNTAGT. For the CDR3, the DNA is TGTGCCAGCAGTGCAGGACTCCCCGGGGATACGCAGTATTTT. The encoded protein is CASSAGLPGDTQYF.